This T cell receptor beta chain was observed in a study of cytomegalovirus exposure and HLA in healthy donors (TCRdb year 2017). Notes on the research overall: An earlier analysis of 587 of the donors reported 250 to 300 Gb of sequence data and approximately 110 million unique TCR beta sequences from some 180 million T cells. Donor age, sex, ethnicity and CMV serostatus were compiled alongside the repertoire data. A handful of DR-DQ haplotypes were treated as single units for association and clustering because of strong linkage in the cohort. All discovery cohort repertoires had been generated using a single sequencing platform. A later analysis re-examined previously published TCR beta repertoires from roughly 650 donors and added high-resolution HLA genotyping to investigate patterns of TCR occurrence. Typing coverage differed by locus: A, B, C, DRB1 and DQB1 were typed in roughly 620-630 donors, DQA1 in 522, DPA1 in around 610, and DPB1 in around 490. The study aimed to test whether signatures of past pathogen exposure could be identified by cataloging public T cell receptors. A later genetic analysis took genome-wide SNP genotypes for 398 of the 666 donors and used that subset as a discovery cohort. An early release that covered more than 550 HLA-typed donors contained around 330 gigabases of sequencing data and approximately 85 million unique TCR sequences. Class I and class II HLA loci were covered by the typing at four-digit resolution. In the later analysis, no new phenotypic data were used to find candidate immune exposures; instead, reliance was placed on TCR beta sequences and their occurrence across donors. To predict cytomegalovirus infection status, the study brought together high-throughput TCR immunosequencing, statistical association of individual TCRs with disease status, and machine learning. Among several hundred genotyped donors of the cohort, an average of roughly 230,000 unique TCR beta nucleotide sequences was sequenced per donor, of which about 18% were non-productive. An earlier analysis of roughly 600 of the donors used high-throughput TCR beta sequencing to judge whether each TCR beta V gene segment behaved as functional or pseudogenic. The study used immunosequencing to profile the T cell repertoires of several hundred subjects and linked those repertoires to cytomegalovirus serostatus. A separate validation cohort of about 110 different subjects was used in addition to the 666-subject first cohort. Of the roughly 400 genotyped donors, approximately 80% were placed in the genetic ancestry cluster associated with self-reported Caucasian donors.

In total, around 600 healthy bone marrow donors made up the cohort. All cohort members were sampled while nominally healthy, although unrecorded immune exposures were likely present. The donor tested CMV seronegative and was one of the 352 seronegative cohort members. Each donor provided a peripheral blood sample, and peripheral blood mononuclear cells were used for TCR beta sequencing. Genomic DNA was extracted from the blood cell samples with the Qiagen DNeasy Blood Extraction Kit. A word on this clone: No cognate antigen has been identified for it.

The method was the immunoSEQ multiplex PCR assay. For the multiplex PCR, a mixture combining 60 forward primers for TCR Vbeta segments and 13 reverse primers for TCR Jbeta segments was used. The CDR3 region of rearranged TCR beta genes was amplified from genomic DNA by a multiplex PCR assay. The amplified TCR beta libraries were sequenced on the Illumina HiSeq System as 87-base-pair reads. The authors' pipeline ran thus. In a later analysis, tens of millions of unique TCR beta chains were counted across the 650 to 750 repertoires, and approximately 11 million of these chains were shared by at least two donors. Raw reads were error-corrected and collapsed into unique sequences with a nearest-neighbor algorithm that merged closely related sequences to remove PCR and sequencing errors. Alignment of CDR3 sequences to IMGT reference sequences was used to assign V, D and J gene segments. For a sequence to be retained, at least a six-nucleotide match to both a V gene segment and a J gene segment was required. Rearrangements were classified as productive when the CDR3 lacked stop codons and remained in frame with V and J, and all other rearrangements were classified as non-productive. CDR3 was defined according to IMGT convention as the region running from the second conserved V-encoded cysteine to the conserved J-encoded phenylalanine. The earlier analysis of approximately 500 of the donors excluded sequences that lacked an unambiguous match to a single V gene segment. In an earlier analysis of 450 to 700 of the donors, V segments were called functional above 56.7% productive rearrangements and were called segregating when the between-donor standard deviation exceeded 5%. A statistical classification framework was developed to diagnose cytomegalovirus status using the catalog of TCR beta chain sequences. V and J gene assignment, in a later analysis, came from comparing TCR nucleotide sequences with IMGT/GENE-DB human TR gene sequences. The TCRdist pipeline was used in a later analysis to assign CDR3 sequences and most-parsimonious VDJ recombination scenarios. In a later analysis, every TCR beta chain was defined by the combination of its CDR3 amino acid sequence and its V-gene family, and reads without a unique V-gene family were dropped. In a later analysis, around 650 highly shared, low-generation-probability nucleotide sequences were removed to address suspected cross-contamination and a sequencing artifact. In a later analysis, a clonal expansion index for each public chain was calculated from normalized within-repertoire ranks of inferred template counts. Generation probabilities in a later analysis came from a VDJ recombination model fitted to out-of-frame rearrangements, and those results were checked against IGoR. A later analysis scored TCR-TCR, TCR-HLA and TCR-CMV co-occurrence with hypergeometric tests, applying a repertoire-size bias correction to TCR pairs. In a later analysis, false discovery rates were estimated by permuting HLA or CMV assignments 20 times. A later analysis grouped co-occurring TCRs with DBSCAN, adding TCRdist sequence similarity when clustering within HLA-allele-positive subsets. Co-occurrence clustering excluded repertoires with fewer than 30,000 or more than 120,000 public chains, plus five with anomalous nucleotide sharing. What TCRdb holds here is the immuneACCESS table cut down to in-frame rearrangements. Part of the clones is not present; checked against another copy, under half of the missing clones reflect an unresolved V gene, and the others are unexplained. D and trimming were read from the DNA, whereas the V and J calls and clone size are those reported in that table. The table for this sample lists 190,000 or so clones. Less than 0.85% of the sample is taken by the ten largest.

Counted from cysteine to phenylalanine, this CDR3 has 16 amino acids. Solely the CDR3 DNA is kept, with 48 bases framed from the first base. Reading the germline V gene gives CDR1 SGHAT and CDR2 FQNNGV. At the junction V is shortened by 4 bases and J by 3 bases; bases outside the gene matches: 9. Beyond this particular receptor, the publication reports: An association between a missense DCLRE1C variant and V-gene and J-gene trimming of TCR beta chains was found in a later genetic analysis and replicated in an independent cohort. A later analysis reported that several top co-occurrence clusters appeared linked to parvovirus B19, influenza, CMV and Epstein-Barr virus. Presence/absence analyses assumed roughly uniform sequencing depth across donors, an assumption that may not hold. Because counts were too low, approximately 15 rarely observed V segments, including chromosome 9 orphons, were excluded from the earlier analysis of 500 to 700 of the donors. A further reported finding was that TCR beta sequences accurately predicted the HLA-A and HLA-B alleles for most subjects in the first cohort. A later analysis associated some 17,000 TCR beta sequences with specific HLA alleles at a false discovery rate of 0.05. Immune exposure information for the cohort was limited to CMV serostatus. In an earlier analysis of more than 450 of the donors, most TCR beta V segments were observed in productive rearrangements about 87% or about 30% of the time, broadly matching IMGT annotations. Correlated functional status among segregating V segments might reflect linkage disequilibrium, but an unknown experimental factor could not be ruled out. A few of the identified cytomegalovirus-associated TCR beta chains were confirmed in vitro to be specific for cytomegalovirus antigens. It was suggested by the authors that the approach could potentially be generalized to other disease states and immunological phenotypes. When HLA alleles, especially DR and DQ, strongly co-occurred, attributing TCR associations to individual alleles was difficult. Only TCR beta chains were sequenced in this cohort, and the absence of alpha or paired-chain data limited detectable features. Compared with the 666-donor mean, donors in an Asian-associated ancestry cluster had fewer N-insertions in productive TCRs, according to a later genetic analysis. The study listed 170 or so TCR beta chains as associated with cytomegalovirus. In a later analysis, most CMV-associated TCR beta chains were found to appear HLA-restricted, with HLA associations seemingly driven largely by CMV exposure. A cluster of highly shared sequence variants was judged likely to represent a technical artifact of the sequencing pipeline. While some public TCRs were present in many individuals, most TCR sequences turned up only very rarely across donors. According to a later analysis, TCR association rates differed among HLA loci, with DRB1 alleles showing the most associated TCRs and HLA-C alleles showing the fewest. In a later analysis, HLA-associated TCR beta chains were found to be more clonally expanded and to have lower generation probabilities than equally common non-associated chains. Because the 87-base-pair reads could not distinguish some IMGT-functional V segments, including TRBV6-2 and TRBV6-3, those segments were excluded. HLA typing was unavailable for some donors at each locus, so association tests used only the typed subset. The classifier was reported to diagnose cytomegalovirus status with high specificity and sensitivity in both the original cohort and the validation cohort.

The sequence is built from TRBV11-2 and TRBJ2-3, and 8 bases in between align with TRBD2. Sequencing was carried out using PBMCs. The clonotype was recovered from a boy younger than 18 in good health and CMV-seronegative. The bases are TGTGCCAGCAGCTCTCCTCGGCCGGGGGGGACAGATACGCAGTATTTT. Its translation reads: CASSSPRPGGTDTQYF.